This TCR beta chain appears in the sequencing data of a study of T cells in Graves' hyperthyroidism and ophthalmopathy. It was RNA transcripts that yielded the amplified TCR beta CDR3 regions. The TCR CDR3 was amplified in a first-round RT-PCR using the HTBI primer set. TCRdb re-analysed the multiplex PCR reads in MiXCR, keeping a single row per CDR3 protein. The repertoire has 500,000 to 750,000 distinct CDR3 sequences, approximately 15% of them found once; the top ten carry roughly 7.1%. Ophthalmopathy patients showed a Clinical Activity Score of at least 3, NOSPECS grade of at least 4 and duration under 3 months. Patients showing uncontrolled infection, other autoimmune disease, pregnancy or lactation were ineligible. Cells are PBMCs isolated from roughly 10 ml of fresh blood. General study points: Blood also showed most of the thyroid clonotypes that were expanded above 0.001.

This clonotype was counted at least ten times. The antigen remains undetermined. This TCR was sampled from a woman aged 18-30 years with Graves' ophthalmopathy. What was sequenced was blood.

CDR3 DNA sequence: TGCGCCAGCAGGCCTACACAGGGTTGGGTCTCCTACGAGCAGTACTTC. Translation gives CASRPTQGWVSYEQYF. The chain couples TRBV10-2 to TRBJ2-7; D may be TRBD1 (6 bases). Germline V lookup: CDR1 WSHSY, CDR2 SAAADI. The ends were cut back, 6 bases at V and 0 bases at J, with 18 bases in the middle. The CDR3 length is 16 residues.